A selection of T cell receptor beta chains follows, all from one sample in a study of PD-1 blockade in classical Hodgkin lymphoma. TCRdb's table, derived via immunoSEQ multiplex PCR, lists solely in-frame clones and lacks some. This sample has over 25,000 clones, with roughly 88% found just once. Material: CD8+ T cells from blood, obtained at baseline. These receptor sequences come from a human donor with classical Hodgkin lymphoma. The CDR3 runs from the conserved cysteine through the conserved F or W. D genes are given only for firm matches. Rows may omit the clone size; those that give it use once, few, many or a size class.

V gene	clone size	J gene	D gene	CDR3 protein	CDR3 DNA
TRBV5-1	few	TRBJ1-1	.	CASRRGVDTEAFF	TGCGCCAGCAGGCGGGGGGTGGACACTGAAGCTTTCTTT
TRBV28	.	TRBJ2-4	.	CASSLWGGAKNIQYF	TGTGCCAGCAGTTTATGGGGCGGGGCCAAAAACATTCAGTACTTC
TRBV11-1	.	TRBJ2-5	.	CASSLVGRESPKETQYF	TGTGCCAGCAGCTTAGTGGGCAGGGAGAGTCCCAAAGAGACCCAGTACTTC
TRBV5-4	few	TRBJ1-2	.	CASSTGSFYGYTF	TGTGCCAGCAGCACGGGTAGTTTCTATGGCTACACCTTC
TRBV7-9	.	TRBJ2-3	.	CVQRPDRNTDTQYF	TGTGTCCAGCGCCCGGACAGAAACACAGATACGCAGTATTTT
TRBV28	.	TRBJ2-3	.	CASSLTGSTDTQYF	TGTGCCAGCAGTTTGACAGGAAGCACAGATACGCAGTATTTT
TRBV6-1	.	TRBJ2-1	.	CASSEFWGRTHNEQFF	TGTGCCAGCAGTGAATTTTGGGGAAGGACACACAATGAGCAGTTCTTC
TRBV27	.	TRBJ2-2	.	CASSPVLSNTGELFF	TGTGCCAGCAGTCCCGTTCTCTCGAACACCGGGGAGCTGTTTTTT
TRBV4-1	.	TRBJ2-7	.	CASSQETAAYEQYF	TGCGCCAGCAGCCAAGAAACAGCAGCCTACGAGCAGTACTTC
TRBV28	.	TRBJ2-5	.	CASAGGETQYF	TGTGCCAGTGCTGGGGGGGAGACCCAGTACTTC
TRBV27	.	TRBJ1-5	.	CASSFGGGSNQPQHF	TGTGCCAGCAGTTTTGGGGGAGGGAGCAATCAGCCCCAGCATTTT
TRBV6-5	.	TRBJ2-5	.	CASSSPFDSYQETQYF	TGTGCCAGCAGTTCCCCTTTTGACAGTTACCAAGAGACCCAGTACTTC
TRBV30	few	TRBJ1-1	TRBD1	CAWRELGTGETEAFF	TGTGCCTGGAGGGAACTTGGGACAGGTGAAACTGAAGCTTTCTTT
TRBV7-6	.	TRBJ2-1	.	CASSLNLARQFF	TGTGCCAGCAGCTTGAACCTCGCCCGGCAGTTCTTC
TRBV2	once	TRBJ1-2	.	CASSDNINYGYTF	TGTGCCAGCAGTGATAACATTAACTATGGCTACACCTTC
TRBV5-6	.	TRBJ1-4	.	CASSLEAEQGATNEKLFF	TGTGCCAGCAGCTTGGAGGCCGAACAGGGTGCAACTAATGAAAAACTGTTTTTT
TRBV29-1	.	TRBJ2-6	.	CSAITGWGANVLTF	TGCAGCGCTATCACAGGGTGGGGGGCCAACGTCCTGACTTTC
TRBV28	.	TRBJ2-7	.	CASSPQFGAYEQYF	TGTGCCAGCAGTCCCCAGTTCGGGGCCTACGAGCAGTACTTC
TRBV7-7	.	TRBJ2-3	.	CASSLVGADTQYF	TGTGCTAGCAGCTTAGTAGGGGCAGATACGCAGTATTTT
TRBV27	.	TRBJ1-5	.	CASRQGHQPQHF	TGTGCCAGCAGGCAGGGCCATCAGCCCCAGCATTTT
TRBV28	.	TRBJ2-3	.	CASSLSSGVSTDTQYF	TGTGCCAGCAGTTTATCTTCGGGAGTCAGCACAGATACGCAGTATTTT
TRBV5-1	.	TRBJ1-6	TRBD1	CASSPDRGQNSPLHF	TGCGCCAGCAGCCCTGACAGGGGCCAAAATTCACCCCTCCACTTT